A single TCR beta chain is shown here with its context. Its antigen remains unknown. The source of the sample is a study of shared clonotypes between healthy human individuals. Across the whole study: Each donor contributed plates that comprised three CD4 naive, three CD4 memory, two CD8 naive and one CD8 memory.

Study-wide results and caveats: Sampling used blood alone; tissue repertoires probably differ. Memory subsets had estimated richness that was generally smaller than that of naive subsets.

The deep-level immunoSEQ assay was used. Sequencing used immunoSEQ multiplex PCR; TCRdb keeps in-frame clones, though not all of them. The data contain a few million clones, 85% to 95% of them singletons. CDR3 length equals 16 residues. V gave up 2 bases and J gave up 1 base, with 11 bases separating them. CDR1 is SGHTA, CDR2 FQGTGA, per germline. The TCR sequence derives from a man aged 18 to 35 in good health. Some clones in this sample may be carry-over from other donors' samples. This chain uses TRBV7-3 with TRBJ2-2, with D perhaps TRBD1 (6 bases). Material: naive CD4+ T cells from PBMCs. As for subset: CD45RA+ positively selected. In DNA, the CDR3 is TGTGCCAGCAGCTTACATCCGACAGGGAACACCGGGGAGCTGTTTTTT. As protein: CASSLHPTGNTGELFF.